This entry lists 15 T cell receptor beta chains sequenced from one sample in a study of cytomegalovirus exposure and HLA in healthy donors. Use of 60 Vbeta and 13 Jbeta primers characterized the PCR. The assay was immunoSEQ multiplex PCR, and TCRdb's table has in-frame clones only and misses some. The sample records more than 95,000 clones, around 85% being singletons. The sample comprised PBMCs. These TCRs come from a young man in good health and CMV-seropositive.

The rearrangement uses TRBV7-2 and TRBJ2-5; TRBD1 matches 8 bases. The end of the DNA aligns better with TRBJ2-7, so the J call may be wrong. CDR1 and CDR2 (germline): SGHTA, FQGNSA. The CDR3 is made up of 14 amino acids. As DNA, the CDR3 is TGTGCCAGCAGCTTGCCCGGGACAGGCATCGAGCAGTACTTC. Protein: CASSLPGTGIEQYF.

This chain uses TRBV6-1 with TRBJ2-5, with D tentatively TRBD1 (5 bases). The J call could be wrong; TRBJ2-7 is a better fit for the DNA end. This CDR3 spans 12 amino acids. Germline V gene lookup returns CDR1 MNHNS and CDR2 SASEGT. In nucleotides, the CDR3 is TGTGCCAGCAGTCAGGACACCTACGAGCAGTACTTC. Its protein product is CASSQDTYEQYF.

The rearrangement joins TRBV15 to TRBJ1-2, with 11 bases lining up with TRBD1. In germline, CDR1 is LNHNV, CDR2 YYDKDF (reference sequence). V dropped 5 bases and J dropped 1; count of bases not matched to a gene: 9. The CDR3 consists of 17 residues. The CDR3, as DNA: TGTGCCACCAGCGGAGGACAGGGGGCAGCCCGTAACTATGGCTACACCTTC. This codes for CATSGGQGAARNYGYTF.

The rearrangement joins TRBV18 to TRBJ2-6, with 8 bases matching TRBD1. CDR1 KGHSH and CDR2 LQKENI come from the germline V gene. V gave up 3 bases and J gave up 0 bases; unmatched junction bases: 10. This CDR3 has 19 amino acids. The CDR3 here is CASSPPGTGIVSGANVLTF. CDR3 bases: TGTGCCAGCTCACCCCCCGGGACAGGAATCGTCTCTGGGGCCAACGTCCTGACTTTC.

CDR3 bases: TGCGCCAGCAGCTTGGCTAGCGGGGGCGGGACAGATACGCAGTATTTT. It codes for CASSLASGGGTDTQYF. This chain uses TRBV5-1 with TRBJ2-3; 10 nucleotides match TRBD2. The CDR3 has 16 amino acids. V was clipped by 0 bases and J by 3 bases; unmatched bases: 4. Germline V gives CDR1 SGHRS, CDR2 YFSETQ.

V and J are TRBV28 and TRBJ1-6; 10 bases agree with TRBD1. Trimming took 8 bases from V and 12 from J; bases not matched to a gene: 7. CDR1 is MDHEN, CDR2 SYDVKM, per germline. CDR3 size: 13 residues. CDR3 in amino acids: CASGGTGVRPLHF. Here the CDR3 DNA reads TGTGCCAGCGGGGGGACAGGGGTACGACCCCTCCACTTT.

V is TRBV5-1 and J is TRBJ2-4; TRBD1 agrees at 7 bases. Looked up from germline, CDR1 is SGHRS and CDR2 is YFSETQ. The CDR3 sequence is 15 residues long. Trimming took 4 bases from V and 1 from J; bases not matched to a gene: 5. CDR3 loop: CASSAPQGAKNIQYF. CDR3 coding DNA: TGCGCCAGCAGCGCCCCACAGGGGGCCAAAAACATTCAGTACTTC.

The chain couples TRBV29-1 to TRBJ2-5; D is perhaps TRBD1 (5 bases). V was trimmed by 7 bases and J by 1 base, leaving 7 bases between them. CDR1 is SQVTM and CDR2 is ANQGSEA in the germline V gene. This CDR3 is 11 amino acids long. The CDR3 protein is CSADSQETQYF. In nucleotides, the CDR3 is TGCAGCGCTGACAGCCAAGAGACCCAGTACTTC.

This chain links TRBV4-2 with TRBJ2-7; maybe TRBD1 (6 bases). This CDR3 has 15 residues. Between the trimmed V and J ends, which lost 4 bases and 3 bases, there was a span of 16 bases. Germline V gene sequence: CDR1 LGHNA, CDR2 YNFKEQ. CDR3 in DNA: TGTGCCAGCAGCCCCAGACAGGCACACATCTACGAGCAGTACTTC. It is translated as CASSPRQAHIYEQYF.

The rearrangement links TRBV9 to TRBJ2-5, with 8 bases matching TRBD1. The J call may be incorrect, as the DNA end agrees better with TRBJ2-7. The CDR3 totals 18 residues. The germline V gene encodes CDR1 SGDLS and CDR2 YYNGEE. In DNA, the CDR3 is TGTGCCAGCAGCGTAGTTATGGACAGGGCCCCATCCTCCTACGAGCAGTACTTC. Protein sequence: CASSVVMDRAPSSYEQYF.

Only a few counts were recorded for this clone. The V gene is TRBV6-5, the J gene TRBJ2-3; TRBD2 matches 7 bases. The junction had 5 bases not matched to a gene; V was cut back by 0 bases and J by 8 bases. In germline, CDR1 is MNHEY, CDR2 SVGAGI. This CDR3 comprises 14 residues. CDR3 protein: CASSYSASGGTQYF. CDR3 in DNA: TGTGCCAGCAGTTACTCGGCTAGCGGCGGTACGCAGTATTTT.

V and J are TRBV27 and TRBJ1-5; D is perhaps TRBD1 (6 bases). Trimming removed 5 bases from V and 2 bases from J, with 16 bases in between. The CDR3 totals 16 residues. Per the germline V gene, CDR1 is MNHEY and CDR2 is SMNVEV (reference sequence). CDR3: CASSAYRVGGNQPQHF. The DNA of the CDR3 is TGTGCCAGCAGTGCCTACAGGGTCGGGGGCAATCAGCCCCAGCATTTT.

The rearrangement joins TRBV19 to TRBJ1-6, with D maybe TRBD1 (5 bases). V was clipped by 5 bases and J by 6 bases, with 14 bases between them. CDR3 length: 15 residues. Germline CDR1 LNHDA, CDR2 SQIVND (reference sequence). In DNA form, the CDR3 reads TGTGCCAGTAGTCCCCGGGGAGGGGTTAATTCACCCCTCCACTTT. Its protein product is CASSPRGGVNSPLHF.

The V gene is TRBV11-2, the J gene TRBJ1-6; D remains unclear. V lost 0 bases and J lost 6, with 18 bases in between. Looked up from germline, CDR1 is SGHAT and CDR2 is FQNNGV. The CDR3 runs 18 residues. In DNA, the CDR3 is TGTGCCAGCAGCTTAGAGGAGAACCGGGTAGTCTTTAATTCACCCCTCCACTTT. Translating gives CASSLEENRVVFNSPLHF.

The CDR3: CASSLVGTGLDEQFF. In nucleotides, the CDR3 is TGTGCCAGCAGCTTAGTTGGGACAGGGCTCGATGAGCAGTTCTTC. The rearrangement links TRBV7-2 to TRBJ2-1; 9 bases map to TRBD1. This CDR3 contains 15 residues. Germline loops: CDR1 SGHTA, CDR2 FQGNSA. V shed 1 base, J shed 8 bases, and the junction held 6 bases outside the gene matches.